The rows below give T cell receptor beta chains drawn from one sample of a study of T cell changes during pregnancy in multiple sclerosis. Sequencing was performed with immunoSEQ multiplex PCR; in TCRdb, only in-frame clones are kept and a portion is missing. The data contain 50,000 to 65,000 clones, around 96% of them singletons. Sequenced material: CD8+ T cells from peripheral blood mononuclear cells, taken after pregnancy. Receptors were obtained from a female donor with multiple sclerosis, enrolled in a pregnancy study. CDR3s include the opening cysteine and the closing phenylalanine or tryptophan. A D gene is named only where the DNA matches it firmly. Clone size, where shown, is once, few, many, or a class for clones that have expanded.

CDR3aa: CASRETDGTEAFF; CDR3nt: TGTGCCAGCAGAGAAACCGACGGGACTGAAGCTTTCTTT; v_gene: TRBV6-5; abundance: NA; j_gene: TRBJ1-1; d_gene: NA
CDR3aa: CATGLGLAYEQYF; CDR3nt: TGTGCCACCGGACTCGGACTAGCCTACGAGCAGTACTTC; v_gene: TRBV27; abundance: once; j_gene: TRBJ2-7; d_gene: TRBD2
CDR3aa: CATPTADRDYEQYF; CDR3nt: TGTGCCACCCCCACTGCGGACAGGGACTACGAGCAGTACTTC; v_gene: TRBV15; abundance: NA; j_gene: TRBJ2-7; d_gene: TRBD1
CDR3aa: CASSLDSIANEQFF; CDR3nt: TGTGCCAGCAGCTTGGACAGTATCGCTAATGAGCAGTTCTTC; v_gene: TRBV5-4; abundance: NA; j_gene: TRBJ2-1; d_gene: NA
CDR3aa: CASSEIQGSSYEQYF; CDR3nt: TGTGCCAGCAGCGAGATACAGGGCAGCTCCTACGAGCAGTACTTC; v_gene: TRBV5-8; abundance: NA; j_gene: TRBJ2-7; d_gene: NA
CDR3aa: CAISAAGGNTGELFF; CDR3nt: TGTGCCATCAGTGCAGCGGGAGGTAACACCGGGGAGCTGTTTTTT; v_gene: TRBV10-3; abundance: NA; j_gene: TRBJ2-2; d_gene: TRBD2
CDR3aa: CASSIRPRDHHRGQYF; CDR3nt: TGTGCCAGCAGTATCCGCCCCCGAGACCACCATCGAGGTCAGTACTTC; v_gene: TRBV27; abundance: NA; j_gene: TRBJ2-5; d_gene: NA
CDR3aa: CASSLEVERSNEQFF; CDR3nt: TGTGCCAGCAGCTTAGAGGTGGAGCGGAGCAATGAGCAGTTCTTC; v_gene: TRBV7-8; abundance: NA; j_gene: TRBJ2-1; d_gene: NA
CDR3aa: CASSYEAGVYEQYF; CDR3nt: TGTGCCAGCAGTTATGAAGCGGGAGTTTACGAGCAGTACTTC; v_gene: TRBV6-6; abundance: NA; j_gene: TRBJ2-7; d_gene: TRBD2
CDR3aa: CASGGQGGNQPQHF; CDR3nt: TGTGCCAGCGGAGGACAGGGAGGCAATCAGCCCCAGCATTTT; v_gene: TRBV27; abundance: NA; j_gene: TRBJ1-5; d_gene: TRBD1
CDR3aa: CASSAISRLALTDTQYF; CDR3nt: TGTGCCAGCAGCGCTATTTCGAGACTAGCTCTCACAGATACGCAGTATTTT; v_gene: TRBV13; abundance: NA; j_gene: TRBJ2-3; d_gene: TRBD2
CDR3aa: CASKDRVHGYTF; CDR3nt: TGTGCCAGCAAGGACAGGGTCCATGGCTACACCTTC; v_gene: TRBV9; abundance: NA; j_gene: TRBJ1-2; d_gene: TRBD1
CDR3aa: CASQLEGAEEQYF; CDR3nt: TGTGCCAGCCAACTGGAGGGGGCTGAGGAGCAGTACTTC; v_gene: TRBV27; abundance: once; j_gene: TRBJ2-5; d_gene: NA
CDR3aa: CASSPATRQKETQYF; CDR3nt: TGTGCCAGCAGCCCCGCCACCCGACAGAAAGAGACCCAGTACTTC; v_gene: TRBV7-9; abundance: NA; j_gene: TRBJ2-5; d_gene: NA
CDR3aa: CASSEHVSGLSYEQYF; CDR3nt: TGTGCCAGCAGTGAACATGTTAGCGGGCTTTCCTACGAGCAGTACTTC; v_gene: TRBV2; abundance: NA; j_gene: TRBJ2-7; d_gene: TRBD2
CDR3aa: CASSVAGHSEAFF; CDR3nt: TGTGCTAGCAGCGTCGCAGGGCACAGTGAAGCTTTCTTT; v_gene: TRBV9; abundance: NA; j_gene: TRBJ1-1; d_gene: NA
CDR3aa: CATSRDMGSEDEQYF; CDR3nt: TGTGCCACCAGCAGAGATATGGGGAGTGAGGACGAGCAGTACTTC; v_gene: TRBV15; abundance: NA; j_gene: TRBJ2-7; d_gene: NA
CDR3aa: CASSPGQGDTGELFF; CDR3nt: TGCGCCAGCAGCCCGGGACAGGGGGACACCGGGGAGCTGTTTTTT; v_gene: TRBV4-1; abundance: once; j_gene: TRBJ2-2; d_gene: TRBD1
CDR3aa: CASSEGSMNEQYF; CDR3nt: TGTGCCAGCAGCGAAGGGAGCATGAACGAGCAGTACTTC; v_gene: TRBV4-2; abundance: NA; j_gene: TRBJ2-7; d_gene: NA
CDR3aa: CASSQAGTGSYEQYF; CDR3nt: TGCGCCAGCAGCCAAGCCGGCACGGGGTCCTACGAGCAGTACTTC; v_gene: TRBV4-1; abundance: NA; j_gene: TRBJ2-7; d_gene: NA
CDR3aa: CASNPGQGIGNEQFF; CDR3nt: TGTGCCAGCAATCCGGGACAGGGGATAGGCAATGAGCAGTTCTTC; v_gene: TRBV2; abundance: NA; j_gene: TRBJ2-1; d_gene: TRBD1
CDR3aa: CASTRGPLSTDTQYF; CDR3nt: TGTGCCAGTACCCGAGGGCCTTTGAGCACAGATACGCAGTATTTT; v_gene: TRBV19; abundance: NA; j_gene: TRBJ2-3; d_gene: NA
CDR3aa: CASRGTGTEWHEQFF; CDR3nt: TGTGCCAGCAGAGGTACCGGGACAGAGTGGCATGAGCAGTTCTTC; v_gene: TRBV28; abundance: NA; j_gene: TRBJ2-1; d_gene: TRBD1
CDR3aa: CASQRDSNEKLFF; CDR3nt: TGTGCCAGCCAAAGGGACAGTAATGAAAAACTGTTTTTT; v_gene: TRBV21-1; abundance: NA; j_gene: TRBJ1-4; d_gene: NA
CDR3aa: CASSQSLGRDSYEQYF; CDR3nt: TGTGCCAGCAGCCAATCCTTGGGGCGGGACTCCTACGAGCAGTACTTC; v_gene: TRBV14; abundance: NA; j_gene: TRBJ2-7; d_gene: NA
CDR3aa: CASSLDRGVTEAFF; CDR3nt: TGTGCCAGCAGCTTGGACAGGGGTGTCACTGAAGCTTTCTTT; v_gene: TRBV5-4; abundance: NA; j_gene: TRBJ1-1; d_gene: TRBD1
CDR3aa: CASSQRGYEQYF; CDR3nt: TGTGCCAGCAGCCAGCGGGGCTACGAGCAGTACTTC; v_gene: TRBV5-8; abundance: NA; j_gene: TRBJ2-7; d_gene: TRBD2
CDR3aa: CASSLYPQGGSTSYEQYF; CDR3nt: TGTGCCAGCAGTTTATACCCCCAGGGCGGGAGCACCTCCTACGAGCAGTACTTC; v_gene: TRBV27; abundance: once; j_gene: TRBJ2-7; d_gene: TRBD2
CDR3aa: CSVERPGAGNTIYF; CDR3nt: TGCAGCGTTGAGCGGCCAGGGGCTGGAAACACCATATATTTT; v_gene: TRBV29-1; abundance: NA; j_gene: TRBJ1-3; d_gene: NA
CDR3aa: CASSGLSGQMNTEAFF; CDR3nt: TGTGCCAGCAGCGGCCTCTCCGGACAGATGAACACTGAAGCTTTCTTT; v_gene: TRBV9; abundance: NA; j_gene: TRBJ1-1; d_gene: NA
CDR3aa: CASSYSPTGSLYEQYF; CDR3nt: TGTGCCAGCAGTTACTCCCCGACAGGGTCCCTCTACGAGCAGTACTTC; v_gene: TRBV6-5; abundance: NA; j_gene: TRBJ2-7; d_gene: TRBD1
CDR3aa: CASSLGQGARTGELFF; CDR3nt: TGTGCCAGCAGCTTAGGGCAGGGTGCCCGCACCGGGGAGCTGTTTTTT; v_gene: TRBV7-6; abundance: NA; j_gene: TRBJ2-2; d_gene: NA
CDR3aa: CASSQTQWGTSGSSSYNEQFF; CDR3nt: TGCGCCAGCAGCCAAACCCAGTGGGGGACTAGCGGGAGTAGCTCCTACAATGAGCAGTTCTTC; v_gene: TRBV4-1; abundance: NA; j_gene: TRBJ2-1; d_gene: TRBD2
CDR3aa: CASSQGTSFYEQYF; CDR3nt: TGCGCCAGCAGCCAAGGGACTAGTTTCTACGAGCAGTACTTC; v_gene: TRBV4-1; abundance: NA; j_gene: TRBJ2-7; d_gene: TRBD2
CDR3aa: CASSVNAPVNNEQFF; CDR3nt: TGTGCCAGCAGCGTAAACGCCCCAGTCAACAATGAGCAGTTCTTC; v_gene: TRBV9; abundance: NA; j_gene: TRBJ2-1; d_gene: NA
CDR3aa: CASSLGLAGLKNGELFF; CDR3nt: TGTGCCAGCAGCTTGGGGTTAGCGGGATTAAAAAACGGGGAGCTGTTTTTT; v_gene: TRBV5-4; abundance: NA; j_gene: TRBJ2-2; d_gene: TRBD2
CDR3aa: CASRTVAGGPGTDTQYF; CDR3nt: TGTGCCAGCCGGACGGTAGCGGGAGGGCCGGGCACAGATACGCAGTATTTT; v_gene: TRBV19; abundance: NA; j_gene: TRBJ2-3; d_gene: TRBD2
CDR3aa: CASSGDRDMEQFF; CDR3nt: TGTGCCAGCAGCGGGGACAGGGACATGGAGCAGTTCTTC; v_gene: TRBV5-6; abundance: NA; j_gene: TRBJ2-1; d_gene: TRBD1
CDR3aa: CATGGNEQFF; CDR3nt: TGTGCCACTGGGGGGAATGAGCAGTTCTTC; v_gene: TRBV2; abundance: NA; j_gene: TRBJ2-1; d_gene: NA
CDR3aa: CASSGGDEQYF; CDR3nt: TGTGCCAGTAGTGGGGGGGACGAGCAGTACTTC; v_gene: TRBV19; abundance: NA; j_gene: TRBJ2-7; d_gene: TRBD2
CDR3aa: CASSRQDNYNEQFF; CDR3nt: TGTGCCAGCAGCCGACAGGATAACTACAATGAGCAGTTCTTC; v_gene: TRBV5-6; abundance: NA; j_gene: TRBJ2-1; d_gene: NA
CDR3aa: CASSLSPTGGYEQYF; CDR3nt: TGTGCCAGCAGCCTCAGTCCGACAGGGGGCTACGAGCAGTACTTC; v_gene: TRBV7-9; abundance: once; j_gene: TRBJ2-7; d_gene: TRBD1
CDR3aa: CASSQGLAAGKTYEQYF; CDR3nt: TGTGCCAGCAGCCAAGGGCTGGCAGCGGGAAAGACCTACGAGCAGTACTTC; v_gene: TRBV4-2; abundance: NA; j_gene: TRBJ2-7; d_gene: TRBD2
CDR3aa: CAWDSFNQPQHF; CDR3nt: TGTGCCTGGGACAGTTTTAATCAGCCCCAGCATTTT; v_gene: TRBV30; abundance: NA; j_gene: TRBJ1-5; d_gene: NA
CDR3aa: CASSYGQGFYEQYF; CDR3nt: TGTGCCAGCAGTTACGGACAGGGGTTTTACGAGCAGTACTTC; v_gene: TRBV14; abundance: NA; j_gene: TRBJ2-7; d_gene: TRBD1
CDR3aa: CASRPTGANEKLFF; CDR3nt: TGTGCCAGCAGGCCAACAGGAGCAAATGAAAAACTGTTTTTT; v_gene: TRBV27; abundance: NA; j_gene: TRBJ1-4; d_gene: NA
CDR3aa: CASSLRLAGDNEQYF; CDR3nt: TGTGCCAGCAGCTTAAGACTAGCGGGAGACAACGAGCAGTACTTC; v_gene: TRBV5-4; abundance: NA; j_gene: TRBJ2-7; d_gene: TRBD2
CDR3aa: CASSSGLNTGELFF; CDR3nt: TGTGCCAGCAGCTCCGGACTGAACACCGGGGAGCTGTTTTTT; v_gene: TRBV5-6; abundance: NA; j_gene: TRBJ2-2; d_gene: NA
CDR3aa: CASSFGQGGQPQHF; CDR3nt: TGTGCCAGCAGTTTTGGACAGGGCGGGCAGCCCCAGCATTTT; v_gene: TRBV28; abundance: once; j_gene: TRBJ1-5; d_gene: TRBD1
CDR3aa: CASSPWLRDRATEAFF; CDR3nt: TGTGCCAGCAGCCCTTGGCTTCGGGACAGGGCCACTGAAGCTTTCTTT; v_gene: TRBV11-2; abundance: NA; j_gene: TRBJ1-1; d_gene: TRBD1
CDR3aa: CASSFLTGGGNTEAFF; CDR3nt: TGTGCCAGCAGTTTCCTGACAGGGGGCGGAAACACTGAAGCTTTCTTT; v_gene: TRBV6-5; abundance: NA; j_gene: TRBJ1-1; d_gene: TRBD1
CDR3aa: CASSEYWRCVCVSREFF; CDR3nt: TGTGCCAGCAGTGAATATTGGCGGTGTGTGTGTGTCTCCAGGGAGTTCTTC; v_gene: TRBV25-1; abundance: once; j_gene: TRBJ2-1; d_gene: NA
CDR3aa: CASSTRTSGSSYEQYF; CDR3nt: TGTGCCAGCAGCACACGGACTAGCGGGAGTAGTTACGAGCAGTACTTC; v_gene: TRBV27; abundance: NA; j_gene: TRBJ2-7; d_gene: TRBD2
CDR3aa: CASSFGTSYNEQFF; CDR3nt: TGTGCCAGCAGCTTCGGGACTTCCTACAATGAGCAGTTCTTC; v_gene: TRBV11-3; abundance: NA; j_gene: TRBJ2-1; d_gene: NA